Listed below are T cell receptor beta chains from one sample, sequenced in a study of T cells expressing NK-cell markers. TCRdb reprocessed the 5' RACE reads, keeping one entry per CDR3 protein, no DNA. The listing contains over 150,000 distinct CDR3 sequences. The sequenced sample consisted of blood T cells: a sorted CD56 or NKG2C T cell subset, CD4+ or CD8+ T cells, or bulk PBMC T cells (not recorded which). The source is a man aged 18-70 years in good health. CDR3s include the opening cysteine and the closing phenylalanine or tryptophan.

v_call	j_call	cdr3_aa
TRBV19	TRBJ1-4	CASRQGVYEKLFF
TRBV7-3	TRBJ1-1	CASSLTLDDTEAFF
TRBV21-1	TRBJ1-2	CASSNITLNYGYTF
TRBV18	TRBJ2-5	CASSPAVQETQYF
TRBV6-5	TRBJ1-5	CASSYGSPSISSQHF
TRBV15	TRBJ2-7	CATSSGTGPSYEQYF
TRBV19	TRBJ2-7	CATSTGTGVKQYF
TRBV3-1	TRBJ2-3	CASSQVDDASSGGYTDTQYF
TRBV12-3/TRBV12-4	TRBJ2-3	CASSPRPGLALKGDTQYF
TRBV19	TRBJ2-1	CASSILPLVANEQFF
TRBV12-3/TRBV12-4	TRBJ2-2	CASRMTGQWTGELFF
TRBV19	TRBJ1-1	CASSPTGTGGTEAFF
TRBV29-1	TRBJ1-4	CSVTGSNEKLFF
TRBV20-1	TRBJ1-5	CSAIDREVQPQHF
TRBV10-3	TRBJ2-1	CAIRDHSEQFF
TRBV28	TRBJ2-5	CASSLFHSAYQETQYF
TRBV19	TRBJ2-2	CASSRDTNTGELFF
TRBV6-4	TRBJ2-1	CASSDSEVSGSHEQFF
TRBV2	TRBJ1-5	CASSLQGPSSLRPQHF
TRBV7-9	TRBJ2-1	CASSLGGGDYNEQFF
TRBV7-8	TRBJ2-1	CASRRLVGGSVLSYNEQFF
TRBV11-3	TRBJ2-7	CASSYTGGLEQYF
TRBV7-9	TRBJ1-2	CASSFGPEAANYGYTF
TRBV24-1	TRBJ2-7	CATSDSSSGTQQYF
TRBV20-1	TRBJ2-7	CSARPADLNLEQYF
TRBV27	TRBJ1-1	CASSLLRGFGDTEAFF
TRBV5-1	TRBJ2-7	CASSLGQHSYEQYF
TRBV19	TRBJ1-5	CASSILGPGPQHF
TRBV29-1	TRBJ2-3	CSVGYSSTDTQYF
TRBV7-9	TRBJ2-3	CASSPSSDRVVTDTQYF
TRBV7-6	TRBJ2-7	CASSLKGGVSSYEQYF
TRBV7-9	TRBJ2-7	CASSLVGYSSSYEQYF
TRBV12-5	TRBJ1-4	CASGKTVTGTGDEKLFF
TRBV4-2	TRBJ2-2	CASSQEGILDRGPGELFF
TRBV15	TRBJ2-3	CATSRGTGFSTDTQYF
TRBV6-4	TRBJ2-3	CASAAGTGAIDTQYF
TRBV6-1	TRBJ1-2	CASSETGYYGYTF
TRBV28	TRBJ2-1	CASSWGGDYNEQFF
TRBV12-3/TRBV12-4	TRBJ1-4	CASSPKVIAANEKLFF
TRBV4-2	TRBJ2-2	CASSPSGGYTGELFF
TRBV7-9	TRBJ2-1	CASSLSGKLPNEQFF
TRBV27	TRBJ1-5	CASSLVGQGFHQPQHF
TRBV13	TRBJ1-1	CASRREMDTEAFF
TRBV27	TRBJ2-7	CASTPRALGSEQYF
TRBV12-3/TRBV12-4	TRBJ2-5	CASSPYPGVLQYF
TRBV7-3	TRBJ2-3	CASSLIAGATDTQYF
TRBV5-6	TRBJ2-7	CASSLARLIGRNEQYF
TRBV27	TRBJ1-2	CASRPDRGMYGYTF
TRBV7-8	TRBJ2-4	CASSSTGLAKNIQYF
TRBV19	TRBJ2-1	CASSMVQEQFF
TRBV14	TRBJ2-3	CASSQDSAGGPDTQYF
TRBV11-1	TRBJ2-3	CASSLASSGGPSTDTQYF